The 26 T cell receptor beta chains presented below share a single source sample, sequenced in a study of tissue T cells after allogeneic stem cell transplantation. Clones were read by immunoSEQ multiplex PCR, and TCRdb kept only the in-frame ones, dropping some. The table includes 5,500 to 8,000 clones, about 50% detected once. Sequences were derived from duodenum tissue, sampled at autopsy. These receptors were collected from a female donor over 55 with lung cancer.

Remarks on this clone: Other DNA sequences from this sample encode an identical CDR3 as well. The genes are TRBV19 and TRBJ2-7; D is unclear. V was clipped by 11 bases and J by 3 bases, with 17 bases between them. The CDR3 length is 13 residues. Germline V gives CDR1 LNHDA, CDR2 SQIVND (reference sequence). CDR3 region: CACTLAAGYEQYF. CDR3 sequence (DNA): TGTGCCTGTACCCTCGCGGCCGGCTACGAGCAGTACTTC.

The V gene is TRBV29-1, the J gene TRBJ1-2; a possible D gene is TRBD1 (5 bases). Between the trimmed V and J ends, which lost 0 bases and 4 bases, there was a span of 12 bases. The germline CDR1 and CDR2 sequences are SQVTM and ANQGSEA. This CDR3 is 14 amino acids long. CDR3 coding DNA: TGCAGCGTTGAAGATCTTAGGGACGGCTATGGCTACACCTTC. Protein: CSVEDLRDGYGYTF.

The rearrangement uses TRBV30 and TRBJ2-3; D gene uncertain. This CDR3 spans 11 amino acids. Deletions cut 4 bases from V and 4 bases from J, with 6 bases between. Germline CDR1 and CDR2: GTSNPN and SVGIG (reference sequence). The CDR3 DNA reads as TGTGCCTGGATGTCTCCAGATACGCAGTATTTT. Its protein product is CAWMSPDTQYF.

CDR3 bases: TGTGCCAGCAGCCAAGCGGGTCCCACCGGGGAGCTGTTTTTT. This gives the protein CASSQAGPTGELFF. The chain couples TRBV3-1 (or the pseudogene TRBV3-2) to TRBJ2-2; D gene ambiguous. Germline CDR1 reads LGHDT; CDR2 reads YNNKEL (reference sequence). The CDR3 contains 14 residues. The V gene lost 1 base and the J gene lost 4 bases, with 7 bases spanning the gap.

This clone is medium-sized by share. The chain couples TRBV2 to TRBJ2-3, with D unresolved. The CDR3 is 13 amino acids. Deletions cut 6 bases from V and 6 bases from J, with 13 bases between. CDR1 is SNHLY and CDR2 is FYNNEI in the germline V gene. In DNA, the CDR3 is TGTGCCAGCAGGGGTCTAGGGCTCGATACGCAGTATTTT. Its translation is CASRGLGLDTQYF.

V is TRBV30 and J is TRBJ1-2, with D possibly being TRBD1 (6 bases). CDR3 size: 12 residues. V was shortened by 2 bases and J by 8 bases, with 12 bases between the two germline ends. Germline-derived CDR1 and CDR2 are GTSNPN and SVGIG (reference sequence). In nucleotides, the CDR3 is TGTGCCTGGAGTCCACAGGGAGGCGGCTACACCTTC. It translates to CAWSPQGGGYTF. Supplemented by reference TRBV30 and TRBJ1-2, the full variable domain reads SQTIHQWPATLVQPVGSPLSLECTVEGTSNPNLYWYRQAAGRGLQLLFYSVGIGQISSEVPQNLSASRPQDRQFILSSKKLLLSDSGFYLCAWSPQGGGYTFGSGTRLTVV.

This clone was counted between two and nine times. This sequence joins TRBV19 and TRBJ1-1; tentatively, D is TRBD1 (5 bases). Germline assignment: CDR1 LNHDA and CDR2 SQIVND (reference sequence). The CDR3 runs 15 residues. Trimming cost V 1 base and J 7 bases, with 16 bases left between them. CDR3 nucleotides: TGTGCCAGTAGTATAGCCCCGGGAATGAGGGGTGAAGCTTTCTTT. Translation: CASSIAPGMRGEAFF.

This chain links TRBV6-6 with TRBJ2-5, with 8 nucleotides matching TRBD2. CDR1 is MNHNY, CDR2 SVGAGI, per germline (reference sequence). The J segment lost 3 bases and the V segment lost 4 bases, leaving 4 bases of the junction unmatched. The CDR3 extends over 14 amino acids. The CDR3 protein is CASSWGSGEETQYF. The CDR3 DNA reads TGTGCCAGCAGTTGGGGTAGCGGGGAAGAGACCCAGTACTTC.

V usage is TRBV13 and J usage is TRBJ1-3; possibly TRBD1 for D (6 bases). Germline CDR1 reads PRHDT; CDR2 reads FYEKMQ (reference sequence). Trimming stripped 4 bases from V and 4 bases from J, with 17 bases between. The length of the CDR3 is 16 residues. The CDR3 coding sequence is TGTGCCAGCAGCTCGGGCCGGACAGCGGGGGGAAACACCATATATTTT. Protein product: CASSSGRTAGGNTIYF.

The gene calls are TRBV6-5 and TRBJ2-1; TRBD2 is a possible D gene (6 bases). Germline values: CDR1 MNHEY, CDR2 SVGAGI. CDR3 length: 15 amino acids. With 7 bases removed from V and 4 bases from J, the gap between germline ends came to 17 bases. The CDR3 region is CASTAGRKGYNEQFF. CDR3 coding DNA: TGTGCCAGCACCGCGGGACGTAAGGGATACAATGAGCAGTTCTTC.

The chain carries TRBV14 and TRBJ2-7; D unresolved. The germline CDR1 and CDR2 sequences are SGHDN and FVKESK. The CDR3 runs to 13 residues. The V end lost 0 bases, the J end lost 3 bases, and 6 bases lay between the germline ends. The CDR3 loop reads CASSQERYYEQYF. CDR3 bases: TGTGCCAGCAGCCAAGAAAGGTACTACGAGCAGTACTTC.

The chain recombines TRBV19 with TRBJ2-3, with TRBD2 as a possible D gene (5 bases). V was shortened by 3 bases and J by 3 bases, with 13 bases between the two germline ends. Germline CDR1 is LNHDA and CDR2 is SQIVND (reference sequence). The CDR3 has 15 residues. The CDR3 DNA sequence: TGTGCCAGTAGTATGGCAGGACCGGGAACAGATACGCAGTATTTT. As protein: CASSMAGPGTDTQYF.

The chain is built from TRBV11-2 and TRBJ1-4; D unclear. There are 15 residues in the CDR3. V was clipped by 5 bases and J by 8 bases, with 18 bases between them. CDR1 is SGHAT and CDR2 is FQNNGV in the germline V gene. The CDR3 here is CASSPRGIPREKLFF. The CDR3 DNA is TGTGCCAGCAGCCCGCGTGGGATTCCAAGGGAAAAACTGTTTTTT. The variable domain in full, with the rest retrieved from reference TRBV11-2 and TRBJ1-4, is EAGVAQSPRYKIIEKRQSVAFWCNPISGHATLYWYQQILGQGPKLLIQFQNNGVVDDSQLPKDRFSAERLKGVDSTLKIQPAKLEDSAVYLCASSPRGIPREKLFFGSGTQLSVL.

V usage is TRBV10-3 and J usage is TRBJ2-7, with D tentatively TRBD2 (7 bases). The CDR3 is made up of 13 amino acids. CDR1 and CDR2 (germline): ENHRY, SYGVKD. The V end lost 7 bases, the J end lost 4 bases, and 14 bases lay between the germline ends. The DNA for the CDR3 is TGTGCCATCAAAGGGGGGGACTCTTACGAGCAGTACTTC. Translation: CAIKGGDSYEQYF.

CDR3 loop: CASRYSTANTGELFF. CDR3 nucleotides: TGTGCCAGCAGGTACAGCACAGCGAACACCGGGGAGCTGTTTTTT. The V and J genes are TRBV2 and TRBJ2-2; unclear D gene. Germline CDR1 is SNHLY and CDR2 is FYNNEI. This CDR3 has 15 residues. V was trimmed by 6 bases and J by 0 bases, leaving 11 bases between them.

The CDR3, as DNA: TGTGCCAGCAGCCCGGGGGGGTCTCGTTACGAGCAGTACTTC. It specifies CASSPGGSRYEQYF. V gene TRBV11-3 combines with J gene TRBJ2-7; 8 bases align to TRBD2. The germline V gene has CDR1 SGHNT and CDR2 YENEEA. V lost 5 bases to trimming and J lost 4 bases; unmatched junction nucleotides: 7. The CDR3 runs 14 residues.

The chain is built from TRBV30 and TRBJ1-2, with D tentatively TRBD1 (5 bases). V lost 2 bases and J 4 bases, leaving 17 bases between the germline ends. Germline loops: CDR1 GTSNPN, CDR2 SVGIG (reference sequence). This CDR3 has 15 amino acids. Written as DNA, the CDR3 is TGTGCCTGGAGTCGACCAGGGCGATTTGGCTATGGCTACACCTTC. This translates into CAWSRPGRFGYGYTF.

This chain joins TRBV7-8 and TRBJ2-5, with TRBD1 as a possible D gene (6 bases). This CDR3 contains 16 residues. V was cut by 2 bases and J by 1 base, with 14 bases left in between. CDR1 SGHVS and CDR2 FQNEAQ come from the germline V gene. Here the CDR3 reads CASSLSVDRTQETQYF. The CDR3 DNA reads TGTGCCAGCAGCTTATCAGTGGACAGAACCCAAGAGACCCAGTACTTC.

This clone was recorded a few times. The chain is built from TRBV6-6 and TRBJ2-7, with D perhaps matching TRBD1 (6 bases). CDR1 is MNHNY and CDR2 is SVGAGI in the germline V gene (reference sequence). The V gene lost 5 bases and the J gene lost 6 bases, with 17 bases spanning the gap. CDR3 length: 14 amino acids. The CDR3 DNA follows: TGTGCCAGCAGTCAGGGGCAGTACGTCTCCGAGCAGTACTTC. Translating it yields CASSQGQYVSEQYF.

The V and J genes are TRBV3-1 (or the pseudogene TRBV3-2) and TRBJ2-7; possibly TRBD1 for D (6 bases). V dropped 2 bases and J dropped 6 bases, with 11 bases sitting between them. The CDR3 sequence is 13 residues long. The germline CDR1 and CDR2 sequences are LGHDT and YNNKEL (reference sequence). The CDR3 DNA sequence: TGTGCCAGCAGCCAATTGGGGGCGGTCGAGCAGTACTTC. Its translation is CASSQLGAVEQYF.

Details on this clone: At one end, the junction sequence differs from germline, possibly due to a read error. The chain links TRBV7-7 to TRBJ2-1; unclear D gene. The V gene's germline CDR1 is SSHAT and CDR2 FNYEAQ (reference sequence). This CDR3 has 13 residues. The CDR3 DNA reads TGTGCTAGCAGCTTAGGTGGGCACAATGAGCAGTTCTTC. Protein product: CASSLGGHNEQFF.

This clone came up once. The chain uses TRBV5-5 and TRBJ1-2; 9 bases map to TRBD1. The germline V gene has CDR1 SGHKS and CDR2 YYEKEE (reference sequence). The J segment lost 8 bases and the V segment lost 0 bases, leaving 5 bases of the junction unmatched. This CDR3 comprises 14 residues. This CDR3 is CASSLDRGLVGYTF. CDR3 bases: TGTGCCAGCAGCTTGGACAGGGGGCTGGTAGGCTACACCTTC.

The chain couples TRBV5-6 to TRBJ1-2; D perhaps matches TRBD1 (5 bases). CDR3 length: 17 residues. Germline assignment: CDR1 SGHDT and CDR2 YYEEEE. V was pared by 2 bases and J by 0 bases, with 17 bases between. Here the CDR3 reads CASSLSLLQVANYGYTF. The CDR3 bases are TGTGCCAGCAGCTTAAGTCTATTACAGGTAGCTAACTATGGCTACACCTTC.

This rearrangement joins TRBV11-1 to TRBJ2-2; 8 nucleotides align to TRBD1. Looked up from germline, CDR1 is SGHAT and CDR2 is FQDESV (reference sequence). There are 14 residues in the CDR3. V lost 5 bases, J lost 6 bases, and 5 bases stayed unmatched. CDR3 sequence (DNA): TGTGCCAGCAGCCGATTGACAGGGGCCGGGGAGCTGTTTTTT. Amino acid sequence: CASSRLTGAGELFF.

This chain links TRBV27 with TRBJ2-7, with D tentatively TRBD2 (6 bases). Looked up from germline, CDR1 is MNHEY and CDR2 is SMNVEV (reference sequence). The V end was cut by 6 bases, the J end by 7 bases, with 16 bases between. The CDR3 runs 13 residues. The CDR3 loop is CASRGTLRGEQYF. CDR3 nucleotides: TGTGCCAGCAGGGGGACCCTGCGGGGTGAGCAGTACTTC.

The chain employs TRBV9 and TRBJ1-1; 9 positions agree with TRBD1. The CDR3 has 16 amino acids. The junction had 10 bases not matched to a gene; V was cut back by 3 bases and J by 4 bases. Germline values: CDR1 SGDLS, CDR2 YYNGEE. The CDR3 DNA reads TGTGCCAGCAGCGCTGGGACAGGGCCCGCAGGCACTGAAGCTTTCTTT. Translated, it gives CASSAGTGPAGTEAFF.